Each of the 5 T cell receptor beta chains below was sequenced from the same sample in a study of T cell repertoires in cytomegalovirus infection. In TCRdb, the reads were re-called with MiXCR into one record per CDR3 protein. The profile shows 170,000 or so distinct CDR3 sequences, 17% of them singletons. What was sequenced was CD8+ T cells from PBMCs. The receptors originated from a human donor in good health (CMV status not recorded). Some clones in this sample may be carry-over from other donors' samples.

This clonotype was seen repeatedly, ten times or more. This chain uses TRBV7-2 with TRBJ2-3; a weak D match, TRBD2 (5 bases). From germline, CDR1 is SGHTA and CDR2 FQGNSA. The V end was cut by 1 base, the J end by 0 bases, with 8 bases between. CDR3 length: 15 residues. CDR3 nucleotides: TGTGCCAGCAGCTTAGACGGGGTCAGCACAGATACGCAGTATTTT. Translating gives CASSLDGVSTDTQYF.

This clonotype was found a few times. This chain connects TRBV20-1 to TRBJ1-4; D remains unclear. Germline V gene data show CDR1 as DFQATT and CDR2 as SNEGSKA (reference sequence). Trimming left V 6 bases short and J 8 bases short, with 16 bases between. The CDR3 contains 13 residues. The CDR3 sequence is CSANPGRGEKLFF. CDR3 coding DNA: TGCAGTGCGAACCCGGGAAGAGGGGAAAAACTGTTTTTT.

This clonotype was observed a handful of times. The CDR3 loop is CASSFGRYPGTKETQYF. CDR3 coding DNA: TGTGCCAGCAGCTTCGGTCGGTATCCCGGGACGAAAGAGACCCAGTACTTC. This rearrangement joins TRBV7-6 to TRBJ2-5; D tentatively fits TRBD1 or TRBD2 (5 bases each). This CDR3 region has 17 residues. V gave up 3 bases and J gave up 3 bases, with 20 bases separating them. Germline values: CDR1 SGHVS, CDR2 FNYEAQ.

In this sample, this clonotype turned up a few times. The V call is TRBV15, the J call TRBJ2-1; D is uncertain. Germline assignment: CDR1 LNHNV and CDR2 YYDKDF (reference sequence). The length of the CDR3 is 14 residues. The V gene lost 9 bases and the J gene lost 1 base, with 13 bases spanning the gap. The DNA of the CDR3 is TGTGCCACAAGCCGGGCAAATTCCTACAATGAGCAGTTCTTC. This translates into CATSRANSYNEQFF. The whole variable domain, filled in from reference TRBV15 and TRBJ2-1, reads DAMVIQNPRYQVTQFGKPVTLSCSQTLNHNVMYWYQQKSSQAPKLLFHYYDKDFNNEADTPDNFQSRRPNTSFCFLDIRSPGLGDTAMYLCATSRANSYNEQFFGPGTRLTVL.

The rearrangement joins TRBV5-1 to TRBJ1-1, with 9 positions matching TRBD1. CDR1 and CDR2 from the germline V gene are SGHRS and YFSETQ. J lost 0 bases, V lost 4 bases, and 7 bases had no gene match. The CDR3 consists of 16 residues. The CDR3 protein is CASSRDRAGLNTEAFF. CDR3 DNA: TGCGCCAGCAGCCGGGACAGGGCGGGATTGAACACTGAAGCTTTCTTT.